This is a list of T cell receptor beta chains from one sample in a study of blood T cell repertoires in COVID-19. Profiling relied on immunoSEQ multiplex PCR, and the TCRdb table lists in-frame clones only, not all of them. The sample has approximately 250,000 clones; 84% are singletons. Sequencing used PBMCs or T cells enriched from blood (not recorded which). The receptors were gathered from a man aged 25-45 years with acute COVID-19. Both conserved end residues are part of each CDR3. Each record gives: clone size, D gene, J gene, V gene, CDR3 DNA, CDR3 protein. The D gene is left open where the match is weak. Some rows mark clone size as missing; the rest say once, few, many or name a class of expanded clone.

abundance: .
d_gene: TRBD1
j_gene: TRBJ2-5
v_gene: TRBV7-2
CDR3nt: TGTGCCAGCAGCCCTGCCGGGACAGGGGCCCCACAGTACTTC
CDR3aa: CASSPAGTGAPQYF

abundance: .
d_gene: .
j_gene: TRBJ1-3
v_gene: TRBV4-1
CDR3nt: TGCGCCAGCAGCCAAGGAACTGGGAGCTCTGGAAACACCATATATTTT
CDR3aa: CASSQGTGSSGNTIYF

abundance: .
d_gene: TRBD1
j_gene: TRBJ1-2
v_gene: TRBV27
CDR3nt: TGTGCCAGCCGGGACAGTTCTATCTATGGCTACACCTTC
CDR3aa: CASRDSSIYGYTF

abundance: few
d_gene: TRBD2
j_gene: TRBJ2-3
v_gene: TRBV4-2
CDR3nt: TGTGCCAGCAGCCAAGAGCGGGGGGGCCAAGATACGCAGTATTTT
CDR3aa: CASSQERGGQDTQYF

abundance: .
d_gene: TRBD2
j_gene: TRBJ2-2
v_gene: TRBV5-6
CDR3nt: TGTGCCAGCAGCTTGAGGGGAGGGGCCTTAACCGGGGAGCTGTTTTTT
CDR3aa: CASSLRGGALTGELFF

abundance: .
d_gene: TRBD1
j_gene: TRBJ2-4
v_gene: TRBV19
CDR3nt: TGTGCCAGTAGTGTGAATCGGGGGACAGGGGTAAACATTCAGTACTTC
CDR3aa: CASSVNRGTGVNIQYF

abundance: .
d_gene: .
j_gene: TRBJ1-1
v_gene: TRBV15
CDR3nt: TGTGCCACCAGCAGTGAACTCCACGGGAACACTGAAGCTTTCTTT
CDR3aa: CATSSELHGNTEAFF

abundance: .
d_gene: .
j_gene: TRBJ1-6
v_gene: TRBV16
CDR3nt: TGTGCCAGCAGCCAAATCTCCGCAGGGGACAATTCACCCCTCCACTTT
CDR3aa: CASSQISAGDNSPLHF

abundance: once
d_gene: .
j_gene: TRBJ1-2
v_gene: TRBV9
CDR3nt: TGTGCCAGCAGCGAGGCGACACTTCCCTATGGCTACACCTTC
CDR3aa: CASSEATLPYGYTF

abundance: .
d_gene: .
j_gene: TRBJ1-1
v_gene: TRBV9
CDR3nt: TGTGCCAGCACGCTCGGGATGTCGGAGGAAGCTTTCTTT
CDR3aa: CASTLGMSEEAFF

abundance: .
d_gene: TRBD2
j_gene: TRBJ2-2
v_gene: TRBV4-2
CDR3nt: TGTGCCAGCAGCCAAGAGAGACTAGCGGGGGCCGGGGAGCTGTTTTTT
CDR3aa: CASSQERLAGAGELFF

abundance: .
d_gene: .
j_gene: TRBJ2-1
v_gene: TRBV7-3
CDR3nt: TGTGCCAGCAGCTCCTCCAGGGCAAATGAGCAGTTCTTC
CDR3aa: CASSSSRANEQFF

abundance: .
d_gene: .
j_gene: TRBJ1-1
v_gene: TRBV13
CDR3nt: TGTGCCAGCAGCTTAGGCCCGGGGGTCTTGAACACTGAAGCTTTCTTT
CDR3aa: CASSLGPGVLNTEAFF

abundance: .
d_gene: .
j_gene: TRBJ1-5
v_gene: TRBV6-5
CDR3nt: TGTGCCAGCAGCCGCCAGGCCAATCAGCCCCAGCATTTT
CDR3aa: CASSRQANQPQHF

abundance: .
d_gene: TRBD1
j_gene: TRBJ2-1
v_gene: TRBV28
CDR3nt: TGTGCCAGCAGTTACGATGCCGGGACAGGGGACAATGAGCAGTTCTTC
CDR3aa: CASSYDAGTGDNEQFF

abundance: .
d_gene: .
j_gene: TRBJ2-6
v_gene: TRBV11-3
CDR3nt: TGTGCCAGCAGCGGTAGCAGGGGATTGTTAGGGGGGGCCAACGTCCTGACTTTC
CDR3aa: CASSGSRGLLGGANVLTF

abundance: .
d_gene: TRBD2
j_gene: TRBJ2-3
v_gene: TRBV5-1
CDR3nt: TGCGCCAGCAGCTTGGCCGGAGCGGGGGGGCCAGATACGCAGTATTTT
CDR3aa: CASSLAGAGGPDTQYF

abundance: .
d_gene: TRBD1
j_gene: TRBJ1-6
v_gene: TRBV4-1
CDR3nt: TGCGCCAGCAGCCAAATCGGACAGGTAGTTGGTAATTCACCCCTCCACTTT
CDR3aa: CASSQIGQVVGNSPLHF

abundance: .
d_gene: TRBD2
j_gene: TRBJ2-3
v_gene: TRBV4-2
CDR3nt: TGTGCCAGCAGGATATTCGGGACTAGCGCAGATACGCAGTATTTT
CDR3aa: CASRIFGTSADTQYF

abundance: .
d_gene: .
j_gene: TRBJ1-1
v_gene: TRBV5-6
CDR3nt: TGTGCCAGCAGCTTGACCGGGAGAAACACTGAAGCTTTCTTT
CDR3aa: CASSLTGRNTEAFF

abundance: few
d_gene: TRBD2
j_gene: TRBJ2-1
v_gene: TRBV6-5
CDR3nt: TGTGCCGGCGGGCGGGGGGAGTACAATGAGCAGTTCTTC
CDR3aa: CAGGRGEYNEQFF

abundance: .
d_gene: .
j_gene: TRBJ1-1
v_gene: TRBV19
CDR3nt: TGTGCCAGTAAACCCGACACGTATAACACTGAAGCTTTCTTT
CDR3aa: CASKPDTYNTEAFF

abundance: few
d_gene: TRBD1
j_gene: TRBJ2-2
v_gene: TRBV7-8
CDR3nt: TGTGCCAGCAGCGTGGTGGGGACAGGGCGAGGCACCGGGGAGCTGTTTTTT
CDR3aa: CASSVVGTGRGTGELFF

abundance: .
d_gene: TRBD1
j_gene: TRBJ1-3
v_gene: TRBV5-8
CDR3nt: TGTGCCAGCAGGATGGACAGGGGAACTCGAAGAAACACCATATATTTT
CDR3aa: CASRMDRGTRRNTIYF